The present T cell receptor (beta chain) was sequenced within a study of Graves' ophthalmopathy and Graves' hyperthyroidism. As for the study in general: Peripheral blood sampling preceded any treatment and occurred at initial diagnosis.

This clonotype has just a few counts. The length of the CDR3 is 9 residues. Germline CDR1 MNHEY, CDR2 SMNVEV (reference sequence). Amplification of TCR beta CDR3 regions used RNA transcripts. RT-PCR in the first round used HTBI primers; a second-round multiplex PCR followed. In TCRdb, the multiplex PCR reads were re-called with MiXCR into one record per CDR3 protein. The table lists some 750,000 distinct CDR3 sequences, roughly 41% of them singletons, with roughly 46% in the top ten. Moderate-to-severe activity, CAS at least 3, NOSPECS at least 4 and duration under 3 months characterized donors with ophthalmopathy. Serum thyroxine and TRAb, along with clinical symptoms, thyroid ultrasound and orbital computed tomography, were what diagnosis relied on.

This chain connects TRBV27 to TRBJ1-1, with unresolved D. Sequenced: peripheral blood. The sequence was obtained from an adult man with Graves' ophthalmopathy. The CDR3 region has the DNA TGTCCGGTGTACGCTGAAGCTTTCTTT. This gives the protein CPVYAEAFF.